This is a list of T cell receptor beta chains from one sample in a study of T cell responses to AZD1222 COVID-19 vaccine. Only in-frame clones appear in the TCRdb table, and some are missing; sequencing was by immunoSEQ multiplex PCR. Of approximately 150,000 clones in the sample, 85% to 95% are singletons; the top ten hold around 0.96%. This specimen consisted of peripheral blood, obtained on day 0 of AZD1222 vaccination. These receptors all stem from an adult in good health. Both conserved end residues are part of each CDR3. Each record gives: D gene, J gene, clone size, V gene, CDR3 protein, CDR3 DNA. A D gene is named only where the DNA matches it firmly. Expanded clones get a size class; other rows say once, few or many, or leave the size out.

d_call: TRBD1
j_call: TRBJ2-7
clone_size: NA
v_call: TRBV7-2
cdr3_aa: CASSAPGQGSYEQYF
cdr3_nt: TGTGCCAGCAGCGCCCCGGGACAGGGTTCCTACGAGCAGTACTTC

d_call: NA
j_call: TRBJ2-3
clone_size: NA
v_call: TRBV24-1
cdr3_aa: CATSDFQDRSTDTQYF
cdr3_nt: TGTGCCACCAGTGATTTCCAAGACAGATCCACAGATACGCAGTATTTT

d_call: TRBD2
j_call: TRBJ2-2
clone_size: NA
v_call: TRBV5-1
cdr3_aa: CASSLGGTSSAGELFF
cdr3_nt: TGCGCCAGCAGCTTGGGCGGGACTAGTAGCGCCGGGGAGCTGTTTTTT

d_call: NA
j_call: TRBJ1-3
clone_size: NA
v_call: TRBV5-1
cdr3_aa: CASSLGPTGNTIYF
cdr3_nt: TGCGCCAGCAGCTTGGGTCCGACGGGAAACACCATATATTTT

d_call: NA
j_call: TRBJ2-5
clone_size: NA
v_call: TRBV3-1/TRBV3-2
cdr3_aa: CASSQIPTSTQYF
cdr3_nt: TGTGCCAGCAGCCAAATCCCTACTTCGACCCAGTACTTC

d_call: NA
j_call: TRBJ2-5
clone_size: NA
v_call: TRBV4-2
cdr3_aa: CASSQTLAYQETQYF
cdr3_nt: TGTGCCAGCAGCCAAACCCTCGCGTACCAAGAGACCCAGTACTTC

d_call: NA
j_call: TRBJ2-7
clone_size: NA
v_call: TRBV6-5
cdr3_aa: CASSHGEQYEQYF
cdr3_nt: TGTGCCAGCAGTCACGGCGAACAGTACGAGCAGTACTTC

d_call: TRBD1
j_call: TRBJ1-1
clone_size: NA
v_call: TRBV29-1
cdr3_aa: CSARGWDRELGTEAFF
cdr3_nt: TGCAGCGCCAGAGGTTGGGACAGGGAGCTAGGGACTGAAGCTTTCTTT

d_call: NA
j_call: TRBJ1-2
clone_size: NA
v_call: TRBV7-2
cdr3_aa: CASSLHSVGVSGYTF
cdr3_nt: TGTGCCAGCAGCTTACATAGTGTAGGGGTTTCTGGCTACACCTTC

d_call: NA
j_call: TRBJ1-1
clone_size: NA
v_call: TRBV30
cdr3_aa: CAWSVLRDPGTEAFF
cdr3_nt: TGTGCCTGGAGTGTCCTACGGGACCCCGGCACTGAAGCTTTCTTT

d_call: NA
j_call: TRBJ2-1
clone_size: NA
v_call: TRBV6-5
cdr3_aa: CASRLGTFSYNEQFF
cdr3_nt: TGTGCCAGCAGACTCGGGACGTTCTCCTACAATGAGCAGTTCTTC

d_call: NA
j_call: TRBJ1-3
clone_size: NA
v_call: TRBV11-2
cdr3_aa: CASSLGSSGNTIYF
cdr3_nt: TGTGCCAGCAGCTTAGGCTCCTCTGGAAACACCATATATTTT

d_call: NA
j_call: TRBJ2-7
clone_size: NA
v_call: TRBV4-1
cdr3_aa: CASSQEMALNYEQYF
cdr3_nt: TGCGCCAGCAGCCAAGAAATGGCATTAAACTACGAGCAGTACTTC

d_call: NA
j_call: TRBJ2-5
clone_size: NA
v_call: TRBV5-1
cdr3_aa: CASSLGAGQQETQYF
cdr3_nt: TGCGCCAGCAGCTTGGGGGCCGGACAGCAAGAGACCCAGTACTTC

d_call: NA
j_call: TRBJ1-2
clone_size: once
v_call: TRBV2
cdr3_aa: CASSDQVGGYTF
cdr3_nt: TGTGCCAGCAGTGACCAGGTGGGGGGCTACACCTTC

d_call: NA
j_call: TRBJ1-2
clone_size: NA
v_call: TRBV5-4
cdr3_aa: CASSQIDTNYGYTF
cdr3_nt: TGTGCCAGCAGCCAAATAGATACTAACTATGGCTACACCTTC

d_call: NA
j_call: TRBJ1-5
clone_size: NA
v_call: TRBV28
cdr3_aa: CASSYRLAQHF
cdr3_nt: TGTGCCAGCAGTTACAGGTTGGCCCAGCATTTT

d_call: TRBD2
j_call: TRBJ2-1
clone_size: NA
v_call: TRBV30
cdr3_aa: CAWSVDAGGYNEQFF
cdr3_nt: TGTGCCTGGAGTGTCGACGCGGGGGGCTACAATGAGCAGTTCTTC

d_call: NA
j_call: TRBJ2-3
clone_size: NA
v_call: TRBV7-9
cdr3_aa: CASSLAGAPTDTQYF
cdr3_nt: TGTGCCAGCAGCTTAGCGGGGGCCCCCACAGATACGCAGTATTTT

d_call: NA
j_call: TRBJ1-2
clone_size: NA
v_call: TRBV6-5
cdr3_aa: CASRGFGYGYTF
cdr3_nt: TGTGCCAGCAGAGGTTTTGGTTATGGCTACACCTTC

d_call: NA
j_call: TRBJ2-7
clone_size: NA
v_call: TRBV2
cdr3_aa: CASRRDPRGPYEQYF
cdr3_nt: TGTGCCAGCAGGAGGGACCCCCGAGGTCCCTACGAGCAGTACTTC

d_call: NA
j_call: TRBJ2-7
clone_size: NA
v_call: TRBV2
cdr3_aa: CASSGLHGVGPYEQYF
cdr3_nt: TGTGCCAGCAGTGGTCTGCATGGAGTCGGGCCCTACGAGCAGTACTTC

d_call: NA
j_call: TRBJ2-3
clone_size: NA
v_call: TRBV29-1
cdr3_aa: CSVETQTASDTQYF
cdr3_nt: TGCAGCGTCGAAACCCAGACAGCCTCAGATACGCAGTATTTT

d_call: NA
j_call: TRBJ1-5
clone_size: once
v_call: TRBV4-1
cdr3_aa: CASSQDSNQPQHF
cdr3_nt: TGCGCCAGCAGTCAAGACAGCAATCAGCCCCAGCATTTT

d_call: NA
j_call: TRBJ2-1
clone_size: NA
v_call: TRBV5-6
cdr3_aa: CASSLGGLFYNEQFF
cdr3_nt: TGTGCCAGCAGCTTGGGTGGACTGTTTTACAATGAGCAGTTCTTC

d_call: TRBD1
j_call: TRBJ1-6
clone_size: NA
v_call: TRBV30
cdr3_aa: CAWSRGQGNSPLHF
cdr3_nt: TGTGCCTGGAGTAGGGGACAGGGCAACTCACCCCTCCACTTT

d_call: NA
j_call: TRBJ1-1
clone_size: NA
v_call: TRBV3-1/TRBV3-2
cdr3_aa: CASSSTFGIDTEAFF
cdr3_nt: TGTGCCAGCAGCTCAACCTTCGGGATCGACACTGAAGCTTTCTTT

d_call: NA
j_call: TRBJ1-1
clone_size: NA
v_call: TRBV14
cdr3_aa: CASSQDLFGDTEAFF
cdr3_nt: TGTGCCAGCAGCCAAGATCTATTTGGGGACACTGAAGCTTTCTTT

d_call: NA
j_call: TRBJ1-1
clone_size: NA
v_call: TRBV2
cdr3_aa: CASSDGDMDTEAFF
cdr3_nt: TGTGCCAGCAGTGACGGCGATATGGACACTGAAGCTTTCTTT

d_call: NA
j_call: TRBJ1-1
clone_size: NA
v_call: TRBV5-1
cdr3_aa: CASMNGRQANTEAFF
cdr3_nt: TGCGCCAGTATGAACGGCCGGCAGGCGAACACTGAAGCTTTCTTT

d_call: NA
j_call: TRBJ1-4
clone_size: once
v_call: TRBV27
cdr3_aa: CASSSQQGTNEKLFF
cdr3_nt: TGTGCCAGCAGTTCCCAACAGGGCACTAATGAAAAACTGTTTTTT

d_call: NA
j_call: TRBJ2-5
clone_size: NA
v_call: TRBV7-2
cdr3_aa: CASSVSRGRETQYF
cdr3_nt: TGTGCCAGCAGCGTCTCGAGGGGGAGGGAGACCCAGTACTTC

d_call: TRBD1
j_call: TRBJ1-4
clone_size: NA
v_call: TRBV6-2/TRBV6-3
cdr3_aa: CASSYRTDRGNHNPNEKLFF
cdr3_nt: TGTGCCAGCAGTTACAGGACGGACAGGGGCAACCACAACCCTAATGAAAAACTGTTTTTT

d_call: NA
j_call: TRBJ2-1
clone_size: NA
v_call: TRBV6-2/TRBV6-3
cdr3_aa: CASGDWNEQFF
cdr3_nt: TGTGCCAGCGGTGACTGGAATGAGCAGTTCTTC

d_call: NA
j_call: TRBJ2-3
clone_size: NA
v_call: TRBV18
cdr3_aa: CASSPEDTQYF
cdr3_nt: TGTGCCAGCTCACCCGAGGATACGCAGTATTTT

d_call: NA
j_call: TRBJ2-3
clone_size: NA
v_call: TRBV29-1
cdr3_aa: CSVDETTGTDTQYF
cdr3_nt: TGCAGCGTTGACGAGACGACGGGCACAGATACGCAGTATTTT

d_call: NA
j_call: TRBJ1-1
clone_size: NA
v_call: TRBV7-8
cdr3_aa: CASSLTGTMNTEAFF
cdr3_nt: TGTGCCAGCAGCTTAACAGGGACCATGAACACTGAAGCTTTCTTT

d_call: NA
j_call: TRBJ1-6
clone_size: NA
v_call: TRBV5-1
cdr3_aa: CASSLQSYNSPLHF
cdr3_nt: TGCGCCAGCAGCTTGCAGTCCTATAATTCACCCCTCCACTTT

d_call: TRBD1
j_call: TRBJ1-4
clone_size: NA
v_call: TRBV9
cdr3_aa: CASSVRQGWGEKLFF
cdr3_nt: TGTGCCAGCAGCGTCAGACAGGGTTGGGGTGAAAAACTGTTTTTT

d_call: TRBD2
j_call: TRBJ2-1
clone_size: NA
v_call: TRBV13
cdr3_aa: CASSQPAGGPNEQFF
cdr3_nt: TGTGCCAGCAGCCAGCCAGCGGGGGGGCCCAATGAGCAGTTCTTC